This T cell receptor (beta chain) was captured in a study of T cell responses to AZD1222 COVID-19 vaccine. Germline V gene data show CDR1 as GTSNPN and CDR2 as SVGIG (reference sequence). The CDR3 covers 14 residues. V shed 3 bases, J shed 2 bases, and the junction held 4 bases outside the gene matches. Clones were read by immunoSEQ multiplex PCR, and TCRdb kept only the in-frame ones, dropping some. The table includes about 83,000 clones, around 87% detected once. Specimen: peripheral blood, collected on day 0 of AZD1222 vaccination. This TCR came from an adult in good health. The V and J genes are TRBV30 and TRBJ2-7, with 10 nucleotides matching TRBD1. DNA for the CDR3: TGTGCCTGGAGGACTGGGACAGGGGCCTACGAGCAGTACTTC. It translates to CAWRTGTGAYEQYF.